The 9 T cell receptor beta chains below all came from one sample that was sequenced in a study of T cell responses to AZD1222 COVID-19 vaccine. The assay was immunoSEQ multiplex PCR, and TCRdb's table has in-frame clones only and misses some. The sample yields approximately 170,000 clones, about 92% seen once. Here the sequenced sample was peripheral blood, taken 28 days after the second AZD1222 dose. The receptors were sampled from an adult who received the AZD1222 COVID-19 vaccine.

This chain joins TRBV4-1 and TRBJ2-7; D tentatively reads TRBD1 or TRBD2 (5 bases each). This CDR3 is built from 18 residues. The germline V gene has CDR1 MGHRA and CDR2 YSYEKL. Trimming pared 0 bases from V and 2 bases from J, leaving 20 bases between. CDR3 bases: TGCGCCAGCAGCCAAGATGCCCAGGGACGTCACCTAACCTACGAGCAGTACTTC. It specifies CASSQDAQGRHLTYEQYF.

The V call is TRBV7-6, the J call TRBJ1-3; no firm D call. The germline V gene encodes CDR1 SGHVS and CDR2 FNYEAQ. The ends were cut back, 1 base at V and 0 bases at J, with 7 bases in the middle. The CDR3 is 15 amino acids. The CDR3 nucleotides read TGTGCCAGCAGCTTAGGGACCCTCTCTGGAAACACCATATATTTT. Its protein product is CASSLGTLSGNTIYF.

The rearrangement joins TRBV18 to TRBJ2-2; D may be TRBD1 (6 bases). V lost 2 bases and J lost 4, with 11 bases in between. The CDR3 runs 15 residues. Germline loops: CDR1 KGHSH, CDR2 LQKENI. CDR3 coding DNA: TGTGCCAGCTCACCAGAACAGGGTGGCACCGGGGAGCTGTTTTTT. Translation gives CASSPEQGGTGELFF.

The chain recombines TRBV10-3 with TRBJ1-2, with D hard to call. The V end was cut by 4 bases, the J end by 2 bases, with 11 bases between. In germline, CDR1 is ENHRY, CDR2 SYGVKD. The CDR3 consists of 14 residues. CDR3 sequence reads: CAISGTTGNYGYTF. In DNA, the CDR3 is TGTGCCATCAGTGGGACCACGGGAAACTATGGCTACACCTTC.

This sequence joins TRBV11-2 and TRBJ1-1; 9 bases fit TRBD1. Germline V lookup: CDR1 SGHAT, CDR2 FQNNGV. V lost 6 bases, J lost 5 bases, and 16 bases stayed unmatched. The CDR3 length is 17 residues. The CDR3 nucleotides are TGTGCCAGCAGGGAAACGTGGCCGGGACAGGGTTTGACTGAAGCTTTCTTT. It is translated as CASRETWPGQGLTEAFF.

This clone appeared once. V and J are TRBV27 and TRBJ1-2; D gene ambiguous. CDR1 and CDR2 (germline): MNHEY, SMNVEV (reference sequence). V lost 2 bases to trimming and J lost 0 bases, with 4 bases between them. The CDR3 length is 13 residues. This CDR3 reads CASSLRSNYGYTF. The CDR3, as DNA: TGTGCCAGCAGTTTAAGGTCTAACTATGGCTACACCTTC.

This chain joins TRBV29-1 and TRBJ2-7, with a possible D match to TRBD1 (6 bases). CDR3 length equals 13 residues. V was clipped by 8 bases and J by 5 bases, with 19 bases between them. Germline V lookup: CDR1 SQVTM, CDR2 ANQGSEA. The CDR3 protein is CSHLGATDHEQYF. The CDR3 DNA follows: TGCAGCCATCTGGGGGCGACGGACCACGAGCAGTACTTC.

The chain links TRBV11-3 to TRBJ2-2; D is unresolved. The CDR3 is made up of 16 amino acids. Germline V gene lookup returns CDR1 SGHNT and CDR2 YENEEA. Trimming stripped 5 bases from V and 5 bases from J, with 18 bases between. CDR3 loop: CASSVTGPVPTGELFF. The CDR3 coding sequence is TGTGCCAGCAGCGTTACTGGTCCCGTACCGACCGGGGAGCTGTTTTTT.

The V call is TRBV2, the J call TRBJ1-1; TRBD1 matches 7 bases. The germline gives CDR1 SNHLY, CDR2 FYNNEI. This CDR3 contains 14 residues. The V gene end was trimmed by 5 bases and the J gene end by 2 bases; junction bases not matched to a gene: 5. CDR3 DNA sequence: TGTGCCAGCAGTAAACAGGGGCATAACACTGAAGCTTTCTTT. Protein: CASSKQGHNTEAFF.